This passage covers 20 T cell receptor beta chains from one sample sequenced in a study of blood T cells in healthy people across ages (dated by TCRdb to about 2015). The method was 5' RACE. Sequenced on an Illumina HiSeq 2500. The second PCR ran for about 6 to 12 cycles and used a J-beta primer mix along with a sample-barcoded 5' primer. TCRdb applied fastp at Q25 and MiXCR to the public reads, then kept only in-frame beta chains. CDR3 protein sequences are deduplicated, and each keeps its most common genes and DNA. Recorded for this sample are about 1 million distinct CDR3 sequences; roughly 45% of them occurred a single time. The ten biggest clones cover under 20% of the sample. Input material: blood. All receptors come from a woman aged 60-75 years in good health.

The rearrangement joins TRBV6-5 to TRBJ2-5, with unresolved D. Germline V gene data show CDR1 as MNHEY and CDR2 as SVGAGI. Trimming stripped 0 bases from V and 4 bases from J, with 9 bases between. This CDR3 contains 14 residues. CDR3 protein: CASSYSRSIETQYF. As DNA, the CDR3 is TGTGCCAGCAGTTACTCGAGATCGATAGAGACCCAGTACTTC.

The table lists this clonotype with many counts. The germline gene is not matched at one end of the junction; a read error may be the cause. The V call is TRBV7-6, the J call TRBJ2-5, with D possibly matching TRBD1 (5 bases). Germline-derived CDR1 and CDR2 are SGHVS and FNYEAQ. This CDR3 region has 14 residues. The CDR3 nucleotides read TGTGCCAGCAGTTTAGGTGGGGCCGGTGAGACCCAGTACTTC. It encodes CASSLGGAGETQYF.

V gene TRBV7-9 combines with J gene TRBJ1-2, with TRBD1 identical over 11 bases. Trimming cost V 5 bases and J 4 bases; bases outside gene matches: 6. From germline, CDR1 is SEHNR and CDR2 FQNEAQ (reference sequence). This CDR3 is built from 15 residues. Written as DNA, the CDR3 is TGTGCCAGCAGCAGGGGACAGGGGGAGAGCTATGGCTACACCTTC. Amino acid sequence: CASSRGQGESYGYTF.

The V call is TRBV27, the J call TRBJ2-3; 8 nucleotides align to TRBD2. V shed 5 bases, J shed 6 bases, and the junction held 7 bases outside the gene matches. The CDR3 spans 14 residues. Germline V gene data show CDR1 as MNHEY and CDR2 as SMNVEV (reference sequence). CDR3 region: CASSPQRESDTQYF. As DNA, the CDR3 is TGTGCCAGCAGTCCCCAGCGGGAGAGCGATACGCAGTATTTT.

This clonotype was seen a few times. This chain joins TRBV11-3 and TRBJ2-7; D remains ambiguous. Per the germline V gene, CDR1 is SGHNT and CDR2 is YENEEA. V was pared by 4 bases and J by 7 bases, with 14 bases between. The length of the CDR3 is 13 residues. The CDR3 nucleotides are TGTGCCAGCAGCTCGACGATAAACGGGGAGCAGTACTTC. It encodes CASSSTINGEQYF.

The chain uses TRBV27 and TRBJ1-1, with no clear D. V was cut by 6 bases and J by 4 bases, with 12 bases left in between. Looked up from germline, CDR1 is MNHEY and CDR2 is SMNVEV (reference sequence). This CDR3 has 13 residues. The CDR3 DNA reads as TGTGCCAGCAGCTTCTCGGTTTCCACTGAAGCTTTCTTT. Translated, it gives CASSFSVSTEAFF.

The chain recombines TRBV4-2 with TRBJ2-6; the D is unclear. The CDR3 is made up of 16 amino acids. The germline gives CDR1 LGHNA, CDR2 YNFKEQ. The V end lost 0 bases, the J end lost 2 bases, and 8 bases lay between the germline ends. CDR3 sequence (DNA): TGTGCCAGCAGCCAAGAGGCAGTTGCTGGGGCCAACGTCCTGACTTTC. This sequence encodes CASSQEAVAGANVLTF.

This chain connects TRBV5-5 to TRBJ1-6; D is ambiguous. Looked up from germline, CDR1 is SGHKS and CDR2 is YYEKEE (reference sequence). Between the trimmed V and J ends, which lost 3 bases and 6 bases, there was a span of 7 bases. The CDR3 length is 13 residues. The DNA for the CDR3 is TGTGCCAGCAGCTCCGGGCGTAATTCACCCCTCCACTTT. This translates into CASSSGRNSPLHF.

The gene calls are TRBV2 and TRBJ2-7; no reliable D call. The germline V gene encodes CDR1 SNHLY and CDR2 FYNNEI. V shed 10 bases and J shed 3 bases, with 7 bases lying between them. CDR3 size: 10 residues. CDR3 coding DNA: TGTGCCATCAAAAACTACGAGCAGTACTTC. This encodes CAIKNYEQYF.

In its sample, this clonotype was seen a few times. This CDR3 reads CSAYSGSASYEQYF. The CDR3 bases are TGCAGTGCTTATAGCGGGAGTGCCTCCTACGAGCAGTACTTC. The chain recombines TRBV20-1 with TRBJ2-7; 9 bases fit TRBD2. Germline V gene lookup returns CDR1 DFQATT and CDR2 SNEGSKA (reference sequence). The J segment lost 0 bases and the V segment lost 5 bases, leaving 5 bases of the junction unmatched. This CDR3 spans 14 amino acids.

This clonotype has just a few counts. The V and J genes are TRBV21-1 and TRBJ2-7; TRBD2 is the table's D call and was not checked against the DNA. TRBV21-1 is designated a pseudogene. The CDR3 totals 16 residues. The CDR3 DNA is TGTGCCAGCAGCAGCCAAAGCGGGAGTAGATCCTACGAGCAGTACTTC. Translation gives CASSSQSGSRSYEQYF.

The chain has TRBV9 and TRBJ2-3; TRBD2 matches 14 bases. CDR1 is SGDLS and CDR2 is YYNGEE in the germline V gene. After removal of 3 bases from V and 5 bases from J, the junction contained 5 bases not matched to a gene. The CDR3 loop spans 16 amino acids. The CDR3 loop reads CASSAGTSGSEDTQYF. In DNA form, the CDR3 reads TGTGCCAGCAGCGCGGGGACTAGCGGGAGTGAAGATACGCAGTATTTT.

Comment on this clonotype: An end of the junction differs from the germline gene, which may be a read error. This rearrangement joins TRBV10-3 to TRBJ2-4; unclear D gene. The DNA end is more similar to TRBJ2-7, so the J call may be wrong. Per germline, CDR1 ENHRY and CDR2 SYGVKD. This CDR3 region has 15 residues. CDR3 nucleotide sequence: TGTGCCATCAGTGAGGCACAGCAAAGCTCCTGCGAGCAGTACTTC. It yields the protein CAISEAQQSSCEQYF.

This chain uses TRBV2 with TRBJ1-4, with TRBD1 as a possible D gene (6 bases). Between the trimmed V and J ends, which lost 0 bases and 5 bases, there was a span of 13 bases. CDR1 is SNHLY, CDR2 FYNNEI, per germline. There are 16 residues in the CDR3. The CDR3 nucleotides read TGTGCCAGCAGTGAAGCACGCAGGGGACCCAATGAAAAACTGTTTTTT. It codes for CASSEARRGPNEKLFF.

CDR3 residues: CASSLGGRGFGEQYF. CDR3 coding DNA: TGTGCCAGCAGTTTGGGAGGGAGGGGCTTTGGCGAGCAGTACTTC. The chain carries TRBV27 and TRBJ2-5; 7 positions match TRBD2. The J call may be in error: the DNA end matches TRBJ2-7 better. From germline, CDR1 is MNHEY and CDR2 SMNVEV (reference sequence). This CDR3 region has 15 residues.

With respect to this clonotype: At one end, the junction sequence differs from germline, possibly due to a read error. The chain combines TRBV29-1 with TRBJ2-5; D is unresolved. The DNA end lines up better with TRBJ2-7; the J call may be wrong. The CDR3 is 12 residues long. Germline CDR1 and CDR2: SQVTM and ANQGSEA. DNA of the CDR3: TGCAGCGTTGGGGGAAGCTCCTCCGAGCAGTACTTC. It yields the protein CSVGGSSSEQYF.

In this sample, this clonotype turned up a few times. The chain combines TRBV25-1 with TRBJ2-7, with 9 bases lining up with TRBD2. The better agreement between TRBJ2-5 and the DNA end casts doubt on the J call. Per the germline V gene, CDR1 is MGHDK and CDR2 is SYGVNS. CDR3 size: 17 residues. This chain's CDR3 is CASSQIGREGLAETQYF. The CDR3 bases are TGTGCCAGCAGTCAAATAGGCCGGGAGGGACTAGCAGAGACCCAGTACTTC.

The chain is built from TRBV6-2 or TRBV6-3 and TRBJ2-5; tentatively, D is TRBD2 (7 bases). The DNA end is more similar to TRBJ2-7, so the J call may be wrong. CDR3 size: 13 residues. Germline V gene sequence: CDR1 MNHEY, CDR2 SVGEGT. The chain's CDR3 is CASGGGRTHEQYF. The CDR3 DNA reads TGTGCCAGCGGGGGCGGGAGAACCCACGAGCAGTACTTC.

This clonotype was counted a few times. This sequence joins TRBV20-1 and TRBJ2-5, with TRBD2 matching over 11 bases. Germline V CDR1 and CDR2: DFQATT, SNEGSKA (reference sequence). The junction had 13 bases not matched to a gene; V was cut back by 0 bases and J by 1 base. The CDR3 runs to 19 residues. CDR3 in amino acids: CSARDLSGASGRSQETQYF. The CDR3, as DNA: TGCAGTGCTAGAGATCTAAGCGGGGCTAGCGGGAGGTCCCAAGAGACCCAGTACTTC.

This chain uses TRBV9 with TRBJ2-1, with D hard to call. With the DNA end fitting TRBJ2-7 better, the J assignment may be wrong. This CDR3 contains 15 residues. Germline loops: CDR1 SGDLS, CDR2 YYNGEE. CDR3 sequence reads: CASSPRGTSYNEQYF. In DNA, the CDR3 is TGTGCCAGCAGCCCCCGCGGTACCTCCTACAATGAGCAGTACTTC.